The rows below give T cell receptor beta chains drawn from one sample of a study of tumor and adjacent non-tumor tissue in lung cancer. Each CDR3 protein gets one entry after TCRdb re-called the multiplex PCR reads with MiXCR. The sample consists of some 120,000 distinct CDR3 sequences, 66% of them appearing once. Sequences were obtained from lung tumor tissue. The receptors derive from a man in his thirties or forties with non-small cell lung cancer. Both conserved end residues are trimmed from each CDR3.

V: TRBV29-1; J: TRBJ1-1; CDR3: SVEDGVLNTEAF
V: TRBV10-3; J: TRBJ1-5; CDR3: AMSEGRGNQPQH
V: TRBV11-3; J: TRBJ2-7; CDR3: ASSPAGVSYEQY
V: TRBV20-1; J: TRBJ2-3; CDR3: SAKARGNTDTHY
V: TRBV12-5; J: TRBJ2-1; CDR3: ASGLRQGGYNEQF
V: TRBV6-2/TRBV6-3; J: TRBJ1-1; CDR3: ASSYFSGTEAF
V: TRBV14; J: TRBJ2-7; CDR3: ASSQTGQGSHEQY
V: TRBV19; J: TRBJ2-5; CDR3: ASPYQVPETQY
V: TRBV12-3/TRBV12-4; J: TRBJ1-1; CDR3: AISRGNTEAF
V: TRBV28; J: TRBJ2-7; CDR3: ASSLHLGTLSYEQY
V: TRBV6-2/TRBV6-3; J: TRBJ1-5; CDR3: ASRTGGYQPHY
V: TRBV11-1; J: TRBJ2-1; CDR3: ASSLLLYNEEF
V: TRBV11-2; J: TRBJ2-7; CDR3: ASGEGDYEQY
V: TRBV5-5; J: TRBJ1-4; CDR3: ASSLSTGPGEKLF
V: TRBV25-1; J: TRBJ1-1; CDR3: ASSEFAEGFAF
V: TRBV6-1; J: TRBJ2-3; CDR3: ASTPRLAGDTDTQY
V: TRBV12-3/TRBV12-4; J: TRBJ2-5; CDR3: ASSRSGGAWETQY
V: TRBV4-1; J: TRBJ2-2; CDR3: AGTQDGRGNTGELF
V: TRBV12-3/TRBV12-4; J: TRBJ2-1; CDR3: ASRNDRDLRDEQF
V: TRBV7-9; J: TRBJ1-3; CDR3: ASRIRRENSGNTIY
V: TRBV12-3/TRBV12-4; J: TRBJ2-1; CDR3: GSSFRLARGSWNEQF
V: TRBV20-1; J: TRBJ2-5; CDR3: SATPAGKETQY
V: TRBV6-5; J: TRBJ2-3; CDR3: AGSPQGRRATDTQY
V: TRBV11-3; J: TRBJ1-1; CDR3: ACSLSSATTEAF
V: TRBV11-3; J: TRBJ2-5; CDR3: TSSLEGETQY
V: TRBV30; J: TRBJ2-1; CDR3: AWSVGQGLWNEQF
V: TRBV10-3; J: TRBJ2-5; CDR3: AISESMPWETQY
V: TRBV20-1; J: TRBJ2-1; CDR3: SAQTGISYNEQF
V: TRBV20-1; J: TRBJ2-7; CDR3: CTPTGGDEQY
V: TRBV12-3/TRBV12-4; J: TRBJ1-1; CDR3: ASSLGQGFDTEAF
V: TRBV7-8; J: TRBJ1-2; CDR3: AGSFDTDYGYT
V: TRBV11-2; J: TRBJ2-7; CDR3: ARSVTDRGEQY
V: TRBV11-3; J: TRBJ2-5; CDR3: ASSSGQYQETQY
V: TRBV6-2/TRBV6-3; J: TRBJ2-7; CDR3: ASSYEGPYVQY
V: TRBV29-1; J: TRBJ2-4; CDR3: SAGSGAKNIQY
V: TRBV4-1; J: TRBJ2-2; CDR3: ASSPLQGWVTGELF
V: TRBV6-5; J: TRBJ1-3; CDR3: ASSYSGGGNTIY
V: TRBV6-2/TRBV6-3; J: TRBJ1-2; CDR3: ASTKMRVLGYI
V: TRBV24-1; J: TRBJ2-1; CDR3: ATSPGQGDNEQF
V: TRBV29-1; J: TRBJ2-1; CDR3: SVGDPTGQF
V: TRBV29-1; J: TRBJ2-5; CDR3: SVDAGAGGREIQY
V: TRBV11-1; J: TRBJ2-1; CDR3: ASSLDGSSYNKQF
V: TRBV20-1; J: TRBJ2-1; CDR3: SAREDGSFNNEQF
V: TRBV29-1; J: TRBJ2-7; CDR3: SFGGQGSFYEQY
V: TRBV20-1; J: TRBJ1-6; CDR3: SASIGTHENSPLH
V: TRBV20-1; J: TRBJ2-1; CDR3: SARDPREYNEQF
V: TRBV12-3/TRBV12-4; J: TRBJ2-5; CDR3: ASSFWKGKKTQY
V: TRBV20-1; J: TRBJ2-1; CDR3: SASLLGGSYNEQF
V: TRBV20-1; J: TRBJ1-1; CDR3: SAKGSGGHIEAF
V: TRBV6-2/TRBV6-3; J: TRBJ2-1; CDR3: DSKGQASSYNEQF
V: TRBV11-1; J: TRBJ2-1; CDR3: ASTSWGAPPPNEQF
V: TRBV6-1; J: TRBJ2-7; CDR3: ASSEWHCFEQY
V: TRBV20-1; J: TRBJ1-6; CDR3: SAMDWTINSPLH
V: TRBV4-1; J: TRBJ2-5; CDR3: ASRQDSGPKEIQY
V: TRBV5-6; J: TRBJ2-7; CDR3: ASTLGGVGEQY